This entry is about one TCR beta chain. Its antigen remains unidentified. Qualities for individual bases were not recorded, and no much larger clone is one base off. TCRbeta CDR3 regions were amplified from genomic DNA by means of the immunoSEQ Assay, a bias-controlled multiplex PCR. From the authors' description of their analysis: Nucleated cell counts per sample were estimated from amplification of reference gene primers within the assay. To quantify the absolute abundance of each unique TCRbeta CDR3 rearrangement, sequence reads were collapsed and filtered. Productive Simpson clonality was computed per sample as the square root of Simpson's diversity index over productive rearrangements. TCRdb limited this immuneACCESS table to in-frame rearrangements with V and J called. A share of clones is missing; checked studies link under half to unresolved V genes, and the rest is unexplained. V, J and clone size were drawn from that table, and D and trimming were deduced from the DNA. The sample profile shows about 220,000 clones; about 78% of them were found once. The ten largest clones add up to 7.2% of the sample.

This entry comes from a study of blood T cell repertoires in COVID-19 (dated by TCRdb to the early 2020s). Some background on the complete study: The collaborator samples originated in the United States, Italy and Spain and spanned the acute and convalescent phases of COVID-19. The sample metadata nearly always contained a de-identified subject ID, COVID-19 status, age in years and sex. The samples were drawn from two sources: the first 160 participants of the ongoing ImmuneRACE study, and fewer than 1,500 subjects contributed by 6 global collaborators. The dataset comprised deeply sampled blood TCRbeta repertoires from subjects exposed to, actively infected with, or recovered from COVID-19. Where available, HLA class I and class II types were obtained from metadata supplied by the sample provider rather than from assay-based typing. The repertoires were released in a freely available public database meant as a resource for research on the immune response to SARS-CoV-2. The material from the prospective study consisted of cDNA or gDNA derived from T cells, B-cell-depleted T cells, or PBMCs. The paper's findings and limits, for the study overall: The quantity of clinical and demographic metadata differed by source and by participant and was supplied without curation.

In the germline V gene, CDR1 corresponds to MNHEY and CDR2 to SVGEGT. The CDR3 contains 17 residues, cysteine and phenylalanine counted. The kept DNA is CDR3 alone, 51 bases in frame from the first base. Compared with germline, V lacks 4 bases and J lacks 3 bases; bases without a gene match: 10. Collaborating institutions collected whole blood in K2EDTA tubes following their own protocols. For TCRbeta analysis, collaborator samples were shipped as frozen whole blood, as isolated PBMCs, or as DNA extracted from either sample type. The clonotype originates from a woman in her 70s with acute or convalescent COVID-19. The chain links TRBV6-2 or TRBV6-3 with TRBJ2-2; 8 central nucleotides agree with TRBD1. Material for sequencing was peripheral blood. The nucleotide sequence is given as TGTGCCAGCAGTTGGGTCGGCAGGGGGCTTGACACCGGGGAGCTGTTTTTT. Its protein is CASSWVGRGLDTGELFF.